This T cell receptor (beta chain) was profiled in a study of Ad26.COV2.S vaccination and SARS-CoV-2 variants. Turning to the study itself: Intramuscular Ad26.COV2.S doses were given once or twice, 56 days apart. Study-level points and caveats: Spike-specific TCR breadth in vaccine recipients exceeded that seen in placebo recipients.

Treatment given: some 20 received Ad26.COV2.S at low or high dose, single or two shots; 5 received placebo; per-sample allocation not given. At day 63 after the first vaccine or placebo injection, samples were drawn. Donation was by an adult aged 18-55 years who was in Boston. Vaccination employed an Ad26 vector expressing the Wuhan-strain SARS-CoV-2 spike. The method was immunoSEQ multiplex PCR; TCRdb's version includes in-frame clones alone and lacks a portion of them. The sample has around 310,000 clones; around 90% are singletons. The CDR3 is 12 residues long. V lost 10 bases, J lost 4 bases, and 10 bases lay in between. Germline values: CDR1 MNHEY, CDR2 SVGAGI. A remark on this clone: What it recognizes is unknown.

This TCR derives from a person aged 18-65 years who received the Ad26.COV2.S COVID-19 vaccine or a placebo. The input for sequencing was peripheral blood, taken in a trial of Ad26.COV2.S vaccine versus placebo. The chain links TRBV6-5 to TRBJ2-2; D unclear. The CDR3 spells CATHHTTGELFF. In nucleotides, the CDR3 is TGTGCCACGCATCACACCACCGGGGAGCTGTTTTTT.